The 11 T cell receptor beta chains given below trace back to one sample, sequenced in a study of shared clonotypes between healthy human individuals. Method: immunoSEQ multiplex PCR; TCRdb's copy keeps in-frame clones and lacks some. The data hold roughly 500,000 clones, with 70% to 80% observed a single time. The sequencing input was PBMCs. These receptors were obtained from a middle-aged woman in good health. Some clones in this sample may be carry-over from other donors' samples.

V and J are TRBV20-1 and TRBJ2-1; tentatively, D is TRBD2 (5 bases). Germline lookup yields CDR1 DFQATT and CDR2 SNEGSKA (reference sequence). There are 11 residues in the CDR3. Trimming shortened V by 6 bases and J by 8 bases, and 11 bases separated the two germline ends. CDR3 residues: CSAPRRDEQFF. DNA of the CDR3: TGCAGTGCCCCGAGGCGGGATGAGCAGTTCTTC.

The CDR3 region is CASSRVLGGVGNEQYF. The DNA of the CDR3 is TGTGCCAGCAGCCGGGTGTTGGGGGGGGTCGGGAACGAGCAGTACTTC. The chain joins TRBV7-2 to TRBJ2-7, with 7 nucleotides matching TRBD2. V shed 5 bases, J shed 5 bases, and the junction held 15 bases outside the gene matches. The CDR3 has 16 amino acids. Germline values: CDR1 SGHTA, CDR2 FQGNSA. Drawing the rest from reference TRBV7-2 and TRBJ2-7, the complete variable domain is GAGVSQSPSNKVTEKGKDVELRCDPISGHTALYWYRQSLGQGLEFLIYFQGNSAPDKSGLPSDRFSAERTGGSVSTLTIQRTQQEDSAVYLCASSRVLGGVGNEQYFGPGTRLTVT.

The rearrangement joins TRBV2 to TRBJ2-1; D possibly corresponds to TRBD2 (7 bases). The CDR3 has 16 amino acids. Per the germline V gene, CDR1 is SNHLY and CDR2 is FYNNEI. With 6 bases removed from V and 2 bases from J, the gap between germline ends came to 17 bases. CDR3 nucleotides: TGTGCCAGCAGCGAGTGGGGGCTAGCGGCCTACAATGAGCAGTTCTTC. Its translation: CASSEWGLAAYNEQFF. Supplemented by reference TRBV2 and TRBJ2-1, the full variable domain reads EPEVTQTPSHQVTQMGQEVILRCVPISNHLYFYWYRQILGQKVEFLVSFYNNEISEKSEIFDDQFSVERPDGSNFTLKIRSTKLEDSAMYFCASSEWGLAAYNEQFFGPGTRLTVL.

This chain uses TRBV9 with TRBJ2-3; 9 positions agree with TRBD1. The CDR3 consists of 17 residues. Germline CDR1 reads SGDLS; CDR2 reads YYNGEE. Trimming at V came to 0 bases and at J to 1 base, leaving 6 bases not matched to a gene. The CDR3 DNA follows: TGTGCCAGCAGCGTAGGGGACAGGGAAGGAGGCACAGATACGCAGTATTTT. As protein: CASSVGDREGGTDTQYF. Full variable domain (missing parts from reference TRBV9 and TRBJ2-3): DSGVTQTPKHLITATGQRVTLRCSPRSGDLSVYWYQQSLDQGLQFLIQYYNGEERAKGNILERFSAQQFPDLHSELNLSSLELGDSALYFCASSVGDREGGTDTQYFGPGTRLTVL.

This clone was seen a few times. This chain connects TRBV11-2 to TRBJ2-2; 8 bases are a match to TRBD2. CDR1 SGHAT and CDR2 FQNNGV come from the germline V gene. The trim removed 6 bases at V and 4 bases at J, leaving 4 bases unmatched. The CDR3 extends over 14 amino acids. CDR3 amino acids: CASRPSGSTGELFF. In DNA, the CDR3 is TGTGCCAGCAGGCCCAGCGGGAGCACCGGGGAGCTGTTTTTT.

The rearrangement links TRBV19 to TRBJ2-3; 7 bases are a match to TRBD2. Germline loops: CDR1 LNHDA, CDR2 SQIVND (reference sequence). The CDR3 has 14 amino acids. V shed 8 bases, J shed 0 bases, and the junction held 5 bases outside the gene matches. Written as DNA, the CDR3 is TGTGCCAGTGGTCCTAGCGGTAGCACAGATACGCAGTATTTT. Its translation is CASGPSGSTDTQYF.

The chain links TRBV19 to TRBJ2-5; 8 nucleotides line up with TRBD2. This CDR3 comprises 15 residues. V lost 5 bases to trimming and J lost 2 bases; unmatched junction nucleotides: 7. Per the germline V gene, CDR1 is LNHDA and CDR2 is SQIVND (reference sequence). The CDR3 loop is CASSPGREGQETQYF. The CDR3 DNA sequence: TGTGCCAGTAGTCCCGGCCGGGAGGGACAAGAGACCCAGTACTTC.

The table lists this clone with a count of one. This sequence joins TRBV19 and TRBJ2-7; a possible D gene is TRBD2 (6 bases). The germline CDR1 and CDR2 sequences are LNHDA and SQIVND (reference sequence). The germline V and J ends were trimmed by 6 bases and 7 bases, with 19 bases remaining between them. This CDR3 has 14 amino acids. CDR3 amino acids: CASRMEYTAGEQYF. The CDR3 DNA reads as TGTGCCAGTAGAATGGAATACACCGCGGGAGAGCAGTACTTC.

The chain has TRBV4-1 and TRBJ2-1; D is unresolved. The germline V gene has CDR1 MGHRA and CDR2 YSYEKL. The CDR3 contains 15 residues. V was clipped by 6 bases and J by 5 bases, with 17 bases between them. The CDR3 region has the DNA TGCGCCAGCAGTCCTGCCCAAGGGAATAACAATGAGCAGTTCTTC. Translating it yields CASSPAQGNNNEQFF.

The sample holds one count of this clone. This chain links TRBV10-1 with TRBJ1-1; 9 bases are a match to TRBD1. With V trimmed by 5 bases and J by 7 bases, 8 bases remained unmatched. The CDR3 loop spans 14 amino acids. Germline V lookup: CDR1 WNHNN, CDR2 SYGVQD (reference sequence). DNA for the CDR3: TGCGCCAGCAGTACCGGGACAGGGATTCGTGAAGCTTTCTTT. It codes for CASSTGTGIREAFF.

The chain couples TRBV27 to TRBJ2-1; the match to TRBD2 covers 9 bases. After removal of 6 bases from V and 8 bases from J, the junction contained 5 bases not matched to a gene. The germline V gene encodes CDR1 MNHEY and CDR2 SMNVEV (reference sequence). The CDR3 spans 13 residues. In nucleotides, the CDR3 is TGTGCCAGCAGGGCGGGAGGGCCCGATGAGCAGTTCTTC. It translates to CASRAGGPDEQFF.